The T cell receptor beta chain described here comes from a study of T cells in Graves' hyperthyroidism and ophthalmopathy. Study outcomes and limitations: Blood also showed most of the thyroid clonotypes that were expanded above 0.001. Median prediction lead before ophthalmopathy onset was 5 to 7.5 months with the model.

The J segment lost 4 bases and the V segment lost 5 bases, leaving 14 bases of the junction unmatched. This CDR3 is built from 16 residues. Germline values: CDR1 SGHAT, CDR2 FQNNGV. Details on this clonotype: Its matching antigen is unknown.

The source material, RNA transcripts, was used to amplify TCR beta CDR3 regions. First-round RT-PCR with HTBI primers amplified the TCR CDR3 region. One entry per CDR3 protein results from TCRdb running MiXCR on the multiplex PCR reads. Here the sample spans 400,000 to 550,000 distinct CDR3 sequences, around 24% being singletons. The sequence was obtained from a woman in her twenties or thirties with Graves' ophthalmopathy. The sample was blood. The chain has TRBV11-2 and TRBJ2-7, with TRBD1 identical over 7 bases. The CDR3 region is CASSRTGVTPGYEQYF. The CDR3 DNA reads TGTGCCAGCAGCCGGACAGGAGTCACACCCGGATACGAGCAGTACTTC. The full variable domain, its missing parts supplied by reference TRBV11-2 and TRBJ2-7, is EAGVAQSPRYKIIEKRQSVAFWCNPISGHATLYWYQQILGQGPKLLIQFQNNGVVDDSQLPKDRFSAERLKGVDSTLKIQPAKLEDSAVYLCASSRTGVTPGYEQYFGPGTRLTVT.